Listed here are 7 T cell receptor beta chains from one sample, sequenced in a study of CD8+ T cells in alopecia areata. Once RNA had been extracted, it was reverse transcribed into cDNA to act as the sequencing template. Here immunoSEQ multiplex PCR was the method, and the copy in TCRdb shows in-frame clones only, minus some. The data contain around 100,000 clones, approximately 42% of them singletons. The sample taken for sequencing was CD4+ T cells sorted from blood. These receptors all stem from a human donor with alopecia areata.

The chain employs TRBV29-1 and TRBJ2-5; D is possibly TRBD1 (6 bases). The germline V gene encodes CDR1 SQVTM and CDR2 ANQGSEA. The length of the CDR3 is 11 residues. Trimming removed 8 bases from V and 5 bases from J, with 12 bases in between. In nucleotides, the CDR3 is TGCAGCATCCGGGACACGGAGACCCAGTACTTC. It yields the protein CSIRDTETQYF.

This clone appeared a few times. CDR3 nucleotide sequence: TGTGCCAGCAGTGACTCGATCAGGGGAGGCACGCAGTATTTT. Translation gives CASSDSIRGGTQYF. J is TRBJ2-3 and V is TRBV6-4; D is tentatively TRBD1 or TRBD2 (6 bases each). V gave up 0 bases and J gave up 9 bases, with 13 bases separating them. The CDR3 length is 14 residues. Germline V gene lookup returns CDR1 MRHNA and CDR2 SNTAGT.

With respect to this clone: The junction does not match germline at one end; this may be a read error. The rearrangement links TRBV7-7 to TRBJ2-1; 7 nucleotides line up with TRBD1. Germline-derived CDR1 and CDR2 are SSHAT and FNYEAQ (reference sequence). This CDR3 region has 13 residues. DNA for the CDR3: TGTGCTAGCAGCTACTACAGGGGTAATGAGCAGTTCTTC. Its protein is CASSYYRGNEQFF.

V is TRBV9 and J is TRBJ1-1; TRBD1 is a possible D gene (6 bases). The CDR3 loop spans 14 amino acids. Germline V CDR1 and CDR2: SGDLS, YYNGEE. V gave up 2 bases and J gave up 3 bases, with 11 bases separating them. The CDR3: CASSVGHRDTEAFF. CDR3 bases: TGTGCCAGCAGCGTCGGACACAGGGACACTGAAGCTTTCTTT.

This clone was counted at least ten times. The CDR3 DNA reads as TGTGCCAGCCCGCCAAGGCTCGGCGGATCCTACAATGAGCAGTTCTTC. This codes for CASPPRLGGSYNEQFF. This chain connects TRBV28 to TRBJ2-1, with D unclear. The V and J ends lost 8 bases and 1 base respectively, with 18 bases between them. The CDR3 extends over 16 amino acids. The germline CDR1 and CDR2 sequences are MDHEN and SYDVKM.

V is TRBV18 and J is TRBJ2-5, with no clear D. V dropped 1 base and J dropped 5 bases, with 8 bases sitting between them. Looked up from germline, CDR1 is KGHSH and CDR2 is LQKENI. The CDR3 length is 13 residues. CDR3 amino acids: CASSPLERETQYF. The CDR3, as DNA: TGTGCCAGCTCACCACTAGAAAGGGAGACCCAGTACTTC.

This clone was recorded only once. The chain carries TRBV5-1 and TRBJ2-7; 14 nucleotides agree with TRBD2. This CDR3 region has 16 residues. Germline values: CDR1 SGHRS, CDR2 YFSETQ. V dropped 6 bases and J dropped 3; count of bases not matched to a gene: 8. CDR3 DNA: TGCGCCAGCAAGCCTGGGACTAGCGGGAGAATCTACGAGCAGTACTTC. Translation gives CASKPGTSGRIYEQYF.